This T cell receptor beta chain was sequenced in a study of shared clonotypes between healthy human individuals. This table comes from immunoSEQ multiplex PCR, and its TCRdb copy is limited to in-frame clones, with some not included. Here the sample spans fewer than 800,000 clones, 92% being singletons. The length of the CDR3 is 13 residues. Between the trimmed V and J ends, which lost 3 bases and 0 bases, there was a span of 5 bases. Germline V gene data show CDR1 as SGHTA and CDR2 as FQGNSA. Only CD45RO-negative cells positively selected for CCR7 counted as naive CD8 cells, so terminally differentiated effector memory CD45RA+ cells were excluded.

Input material: naive CD8+ T cells sorted from blood. This receptor was identified in a man aged 30-40 years in good health. This chain connects TRBV7-2 to TRBJ1-2; D call uncertain. CDR3 protein: CASSLDPNYGYTF. The CDR3 DNA reads as TGTGCCAGCAGCTTGGATCCTAACTATGGCTACACCTTC. The complete variable domain, with remaining parts taken from reference TRBV7-2 and TRBJ1-2, reads GAGVSQSPSNKVTEKGKDVELRCDPISGHTALYWYRQSLGQGLEFLIYFQGNSAPDKSGLPSDRFSAERTGGSVSTLTIQRTQQEDSAVYLCASSLDPNYGYTFGSGTRLTVV.